The sequence of this T cell receptor beta chain was determined in a study of blood T cells in healthy people across ages. The length of the CDR3 is 14 residues. CDR1 and CDR2 (germline): SGHTA, FQGTGA. The ends were cut back, 4 bases at V and 4 bases at J, with 13 bases in the middle. It was with a sample-barcoded 5' primer and a J-beta primer mix that a second PCR of roughly 7 to 12 cycles was run. TCRdb re-called the 5' RACE reads with MiXCR, one entry per CDR3 protein. The table includes approximately 1,000,000 distinct CDR3 sequences, less than 45% detected once. Source material: blood. The chain links TRBV7-3 to TRBJ1-1; D unresolved. The clonotype comes from a man in his late teens or twenties in good health. The CDR3 sequence is CASSSFHGSTEAFF. In DNA form, the CDR3 reads TGTGCCAGCAGCTCCTTCCACGGGAGCACTGAAGCTTTCTTT.